This is a list of T cell receptor beta chains from one sample in a study of T cell changes during pregnancy in multiple sclerosis. Some clones are missing from TCRdb's copy, which holds only in-frame ones; the method was immunoSEQ multiplex PCR. This sample has some 90,000 clones, with more than 85% found just once. The input for sequencing was peripheral blood, taken in the first trimester of pregnancy. The receptors were gathered from a female donor with multiple sclerosis, enrolled in a pregnancy study. Both conserved end residues are part of each CDR3. A D gene is named only where the DNA matches it firmly. The listing skips clone size in some rows; elsewhere it reads once, few, many or a size class.

v_call	d_call	clone_size	j_call	cdr3_aa	cdr3_nt
TRBV5-1	TRBD1	-	TRBJ1-2	CASSISGQNYGYTF	TGCGCCAGCAGCATATCGGGACAGAACTATGGCTACACCTTC
TRBV11-2	TRBD2	-	TRBJ2-1	CASRKGLANEQFF	TGTGCCAGCAGGAAGGGACTAGCGAATGAGCAGTTCTTC
TRBV29-1	TRBD1	-	TRBJ1-1	CSVAEGGQGTEAFF	TGCAGCGTAGCCGAAGGGGGACAGGGGACTGAAGCTTTCTTT
TRBV6-1	-	-	TRBJ1-2	CASHARGTGYGYTF	TGTGCCAGCCACGCACGGGGGACGGGCTATGGCTACACCTTC
TRBV6-6	-	-	TRBJ2-7	CASSYSSDPSSYEQYF	TGTGCCAGCAGTTACTCTTCCGATCCTAGCTCCTACGAGCAGTACTTC
TRBV7-9	-	-	TRBJ1-1	CASSSIAATATEAFF	TGTGCCAGCAGCTCAATTGCGGCGACGGCCACTGAAGCTTTCTTT
TRBV4-1	-	-	TRBJ2-2	CASSQFLAATGELFF	TGCGCCAGCAGCCAATTCCTCGCGGCCACCGGGGAGCTGTTTTTT
TRBV7-2	TRBD1	-	TRBJ2-7	CASSLARRTGSYEQYF	TGTGCCAGCAGCTTAGCGAGGAGGACAGGTTCCTACGAGCAGTACTTC
TRBV5-6	TRBD1	-	TRBJ1-2	CASSWGQGYGYTF	TGTGCCAGCAGCTGGGGACAGGGCTATGGCTACACCTTC
TRBV5-1	TRBD2	-	TRBJ2-1	CASSASPPSGTYNEQFF	TGCGCCAGCAGCGCCTCCCCTCCTAGCGGGACCTACAATGAGCAGTTCTTC
TRBV2	TRBD2	-	TRBJ2-3	CASLNGLGSTDTQYF	TGTGCCAGCCTAAACGGACTAGGGAGCACAGATACGCAGTATTTT
TRBV5-1	-	-	TRBJ2-2	CASSLASGPGELFF	TGCGCCAGCAGCTTGGCCTCAGGGCCCGGGGAGCTGTTTTTT
TRBV5-4	TRBD1	-	TRBJ2-5	CASSMTGVETQYF	TGTGCCAGCAGCATGACAGGGGTGGAGACCCAGTACTTC
TRBV27	TRBD2	-	TRBJ2-7	CASSTSGSSYEQYF	TGTGCCAGCAGTACTAGCGGTAGCTCCTACGAGCAGTACTTC
TRBV13	-	-	TRBJ1-2	CASSLGSDYGYTF	TGTGCCAGCAGCTTAGGGTCAGATTATGGCTACACCTTC
TRBV6-5	-	-	TRBJ1-2	CASRTDSFRAYGYTF	TGTGCCAGCAGAACGGACAGTTTTCGGGCATATGGCTACACCTTC
TRBV5-4	-	-	TRBJ2-1	CASSTLGGNNEQFF	TGTGCCAGCAGCACCTTGGGAGGAAACAATGAGCAGTTCTTC
TRBV6-1	-	once	TRBJ2-7	CASSEGTELYEQYF	TGTGCCAGCAGTGAAGGGACAGAACTTTACGAGCAGTACTTC
TRBV19	TRBD2	-	TRBJ2-1	CASRTLTSGYNEQFF	TGTGCCAGTAGGACCCTGACTAGCGGGTACAATGAGCAGTTCTTC
TRBV6-1	-	-	TRBJ1-2	CASSSREANYGYTF	TGTGCCAGCAGTTCCCGGGAAGCTAACTATGGCTACACCTTC
TRBV5-1	TRBD1	-	TRBJ2-5	CASSTGGAETQYF	TGCGCCAGCTCGACAGGGGGCGCAGAGACCCAGTACTTC
TRBV7-9	TRBD1	-	TRBJ2-5	CASSLGDRGQETQYF	TGTGCCAGCAGCTTAGGGGACAGGGGGCAAGAGACCCAGTACTTC
TRBV12-5	-	-	TRBJ2-1	CASAGGQAYNEQFF	TGTGCTAGTGCCGGGGGTCAGGCCTACAATGAGCAGTTCTTC
TRBV19	-	once	TRBJ1-5	CASSILSGNNQPQHF	TGTGCCAGTAGTATCCTCTCAGGGAACAATCAGCCCCAGCATTTT
TRBV27	TRBD2	once	TRBJ2-7	CASSLGTIRNEQYF	TGTGCCAGCAGTTTGGGGACTATTCGGAACGAGCAGTACTTC
TRBV29-1	-	-	TRBJ2-3	CSVVVGGRGDTQYF	TGCAGCGTTGTTGTGGGGGGACGAGGGGATACGCAGTATTTT